This T cell receptor beta chain was sequenced during a study of radiotherapy plus CTLA-4 blockade in lung cancer (dated by TCRdb to about 2018). About the investigation overall: Among the enrolled patients, under 20% had an objective response, and about 29% reached disease control. General conclusions and limits of the study: TCR clones derived from tumors expanded in peripheral blood after treatment with radiotherapy and ipilimumab. Increased serum interferon-beta after radiation, together with early dynamic changes in blood T cell clones, were reported to be the strongest predictors of response.

Concerning this clone itself: Its antigen is unknown. No base qualities exist here, and no much larger clone lies one base off it.

Relative to germline, V is missing 0 bases and J is missing 6 bases, with 7 bases of the junction outside any gene match. CDR1 SGHDT and CDR2 YYEEEE were looked up in the germline V gene. The CDR3 numbers 16 residues from cysteine through phenylalanine. Left in the record is the CDR3 DNA by itself, 48 bases read in frame from the first base. The study tested focal radiation therapy combined with CTLA-4 blockade (ipilimumab) in patients with chemo-refractory metastatic non-small-cell lung cancer. The library was made by the immunoSEQ multiplex PCR assay. This immuneACCESS table, as held by TCRdb, lists in-frame sequences with V and J called but not all clones. Of the missing ones, under half trace to an unresolved V gene in checked studies; the others have no known cause. The sample has 80,000 or so clones on record, about four fifths of them singletons. The ten largest make up about 0.79% of the sample.

The source was peripheral blood, collected from a patient treated with radiotherapy plus ipilimumab. Here the chain combines TRBV5-6 and TRBJ2-7, and 12 junction bases match TRBD2. The sequence came from a human donor with non-small cell lung cancer who had stable disease on radiotherapy plus ipilimumab. The sequenced DNA is TGTGCCAGCAGCTTGGTCCTAGCGGGAGGGCCACGCGAGCAGTACTTC. This encodes CASSLVLAGGPREQYF.